One T cell receptor beta chain is described in this entry. As yet, its antigen is unknown. The sample is drawn from a study of T cell responses to AZD1222 COVID-19 vaccine. Findings and limits, study-wide: Spike was spanned by vaccine-associated CD4 TCRs, which were dominant at 160-218 and 743-854. Clonal diversity was possibly underestimated; the donors were predominantly white British and more often female.

The repertoire was sequenced with immunoSEQ multiplex PCR; TCRdb's copy has only in-frame clones and lacks some. The sample holds tens of thousands of clones, about 88% seen once. This clonotype was obtained from an adult in good health. Sequences were derived from peripheral blood, sampled on day 0 of AZD1222 vaccination.

In DNA, the CDR3 is TGTGCCAGCAGCTTTAGGGAACGTCAGGACACTGAAGCTTTCTTT. Translated, it gives CASSFRERQDTEAFF. This chain uses TRBV7-9 with TRBJ1-1; D is unresolved. Germline-derived CDR1 and CDR2 are SEHNR and FQNEAQ (reference sequence). CDR3 length: 15 amino acids. Between the trimmed V and J ends, which lost 3 bases and 3 bases, there was a span of 14 bases.